This TCR beta chain was profiled in a study of blood T cell repertoires in COVID-19. Sequenced by immunoSEQ multiplex PCR; TCRdb stores in-frame clones only, minus some. The sample includes 130,000 to 150,000 clones, around 81% of them seen just once. After removal of 4 bases from V and 1 base from J, the junction contained 8 bases not matched to a gene. Per germline, CDR1 LGHDT and CDR2 YNNKEL (reference sequence). CDR3 length equals 17 residues. This TCR came from a middle-aged woman who had recovered from COVID-19. The gene calls are TRBV3-1 (or the pseudogene TRBV3-2) and TRBJ2-4, with 9 bases lining up with TRBD2. Specimen: PBMCs or T cells enriched from blood (not recorded which). The CDR3 loop reads CASSPSSGMGAKNIQYF. CDR3 nucleotides: TGTGCCAGCAGCCCGTCTAGCGGGATGGGGGCCAAAAACATTCAGTACTTC.